The 32 T cell receptor beta chains below come from one sample, sequenced in a study of identical twins. TCRdb re-called the 5' RACE reads with MiXCR, one entry per CDR3 protein. The sample contains approximately 700,000 distinct CDR3 sequences, 18% of which appear only once. The same data also contributed to another study, on T cells expressing NK-cell markers.

The specimen was PBMCs. The receptors were sampled from a woman younger than 35 in good health.

This clonotype was counted between two and nine times. J is TRBJ2-2 and V is TRBV6-1; 7 bases line up with TRBD2. The CDR3 covers 13 residues. Germline V lookup: CDR1 MNHNS, CDR2 SASEGT. The ends lost 7 bases at V and 8 bases at J; junction bases unmatched: 7. In DNA form, the CDR3 reads TGTGCCAGCACTGGGAGGGCCCGTGGGGAGCTGTTTTTT. Its translation is CASTGRARGELFF.

V gene TRBV9 combines with J gene TRBJ2-5; TRBD2 matches 10 bases. The CDR3 contains 14 residues. Germline CDR1 and CDR2: SGDLS and YYNGEE. The ends lost 4 bases at V and 5 bases at J; junction bases unmatched: 5. The CDR3 DNA sequence: TGTGCCAGCAGCCTTAGCGGGGGGTGGGAGACCCAGTACTTC. Protein product: CASSLSGGWETQYF. The variable domain in full, completed from reference TRBV9 and TRBJ2-5, reads DSGVTQTPKHLITATGQRVTLRCSPRSGDLSVYWYQQSLDQGLQFLIQYYNGEERAKGNILERFSAQQFPDLHSELNLSSLELGDSALYFCASSLSGGWETQYFGPGTRLLVL.

This clonotype has just a few counts. The gene calls are TRBV29-1 and TRBJ2-7, with TRBD2 identical over 8 bases. The CDR3 is 13 residues long. The trim removed 5 bases at V and 7 bases at J, leaving 10 bases unmatched. CDR1 is SQVTM, CDR2 ANQGSEA, per germline. The CDR3 DNA reads as TGCAGCGTTTCGGGGGGGCGCCTGTATGAGCAGTACTTC. It specifies CSVSGGRLYEQYF.

The CDR3 here is CASSNRGGVAHNEQFF. The DNA for the CDR3 is TGTGCCAGCAGTAATAGGGGGGGGGTCGCCCACAATGAGCAGTTCTTC. The chain recombines TRBV6-1 with TRBJ2-1; TRBD2 might be the D (7 bases). Germline-derived CDR1 and CDR2 are MNHNS and SASEGT. The CDR3 has 16 residues. V lost 5 bases, J lost 5 bases, and 19 bases lay in between.

A few counts support this clonotype. The rearrangement joins TRBV10-3 to TRBJ1-5; TRBD1 agrees at 9 bases. The V gene's germline CDR1 is ENHRY and CDR2 SYGVKD. V lost 8 bases to trimming and J lost 2 bases; unmatched junction nucleotides: 1. The CDR3 covers 13 residues. CDR3 protein: CAIRDRGNQPQHF. The CDR3 nucleotides are TGTGCCATCCGGGACAGGGGCAATCAGCCCCAGCATTTT.

This clonotype showed up just a few times. The chain links TRBV10-3 to TRBJ1-2, with unresolved D. The germline V and J ends were trimmed by 9 bases and 5 bases, with 22 bases remaining between them. The germline gives CDR1 ENHRY, CDR2 SYGVKD. The CDR3 length is 15 residues. Here the CDR3 reads CAIRHMRGLAYGYTF. CDR3 in DNA: TGTGCCATAAGGCACATGAGAGGACTCGCATATGGCTACACCTTC.

The V call is TRBV5-1, the J call TRBJ2-3; no reliable D call. Trimming removed 1 base at V and 2 bases at J, with 11 bases between. The CDR3 loop spans 15 amino acids. CDR1 SGHRS and CDR2 YFSETQ come from the germline V gene. In DNA, the CDR3 is TGCGCCAGCAGCTTGACCCAAGAACCCACAGATACGCAGTATTTT. Its translation is CASSLTQEPTDTQYF.

The rearrangement uses TRBV20-1 and TRBJ2-3; D not resolved. CDR3 size: 14 residues. Germline-derived CDR1 and CDR2 are DFQATT and SNEGSKA (reference sequence). V lost 3 bases, J lost 7 bases, and 17 bases lay in between. CDR3 sequence: CSARFGSLRYTQYF. The CDR3 nucleotides read TGCAGTGCTAGGTTTGGCAGTCTTAGGTATACGCAGTATTTT.

The rearrangement joins TRBV6-5 to TRBJ2-3; TRBD2 is a possible D gene (5 bases). Germline CDR1 reads MNHEY; CDR2 reads SVGAGI. V was pared by 2 bases and J by 4 bases, with 16 bases between. The CDR3 is made up of 16 amino acids. CDR3 region: CASSYTRISDADTQYF. The CDR3 DNA follows: TGTGCCAGCAGTTACACCCGGATTAGCGACGCAGATACGCAGTATTTT.

V gene TRBV9 combines with J gene TRBJ2-1, with D hard to call. This CDR3 spans 16 amino acids. V was cut by 0 bases and J by 2 bases, with 12 bases left in between. The germline CDR1 and CDR2 sequences are SGDLS and YYNGEE. DNA for the CDR3: TGTGCCAGCAGCGTAGAGGCAGTTCCAACCTACAATGAGCAGTTCTTC. It is translated as CASSVEAVPTYNEQFF.

Comments on this clonotype: An end of the junction does not agree with germline; a read error may underlie this. V is TRBV6-1 and J is TRBJ2-7, with D possibly matching TRBD2 (6 bases). Looked up from germline, CDR1 is MNHNS and CDR2 is SASEGT. The CDR3 contains 14 residues. The CDR3 DNA follows: TGTGCCAGCAGAGACGGGGGACGAACCTACGAACAGTACTTC. Its translation is CASRDGGRTYEQYF.

Written as DNA, the CDR3 is TGTGCCAGCAGCCCCGGACAGGGGCGTCAGGGCTATGGCTACACCTTC. Translated: CASSPGQGRQGYGYTF. The V and J genes are TRBV12-3 or TRBV12-4 and TRBJ1-2; the match to TRBD1 covers 9 bases. CDR3 length: 16 residues. Trimming cost V 6 bases and J 4 bases; bases outside gene matches: 12.

This clonotype was seen repeatedly, ten times or more. The genes are TRBV7-9 and TRBJ2-1, with 7 bases identical to TRBD2. The CDR3 totals 16 residues. Germline V lookup: CDR1 SEHNR, CDR2 FQNEAQ (reference sequence). The J segment lost 5 bases and the V segment lost 2 bases, leaving 9 bases of the junction unmatched. CDR3 protein: CASSLWRGSGNNEQFF. Here the CDR3 DNA reads TGTGCCAGCAGCTTATGGCGCGGGAGCGGTAACAATGAGCAGTTCTTC.

This clonotype was detected a few times. The J gene is TRBJ2-7, the V gene TRBV5-1; tentatively, D is TRBD2 (6 bases). The CDR3 length is 15 residues. The V gene lost 4 bases and the J gene lost 0 bases, with 14 bases spanning the gap. CDR1 and CDR2 from the germline V gene are SGHRS and YFSETQ. In nucleotides, the CDR3 is TGCGCCAGCAGCCCTGGAGGAGGGAGCTCCTACGAGCAGTACTTC. This codes for CASSPGGGSSYEQYF.

A few counts support this clonotype. The chain couples TRBV5-1 to TRBJ2-2, with 8 bases identical to TRBD2. The CDR3 is 14 residues long. J lost 3 bases, V lost 2 bases, and 0 bases had no gene match. Per germline, CDR1 SGHRS and CDR2 YFSETQ. The CDR3 protein is CASSLLADTGELFF. CDR3 nucleotide sequence: TGCGCCAGCAGCTTACTAGCGGACACCGGGGAGCTGTTTTTT.

Only a few counts were recorded for this clonotype. The V call is TRBV20-1, the J call TRBJ2-7; tentative D call: TRBD2 (6 bases). The CDR3 totals 14 residues. Trimming took off 1 base at V and 0 bases at J, with 10 bases between the two ends. Germline loops: CDR1 DFQATT, CDR2 SNEGSKA (reference sequence). The CDR3 DNA follows: TGCAGTGCTAGAGGACTAGATAGCTCCTACGAGCAGTACTTC. Translating it yields CSARGLDSSYEQYF.

This rearrangement joins TRBV5-6 to TRBJ2-3; the D is unclear. Germline CDR1 and CDR2: SGHDT and YYEEEE. V was shortened by 1 base and J by 2 bases, with 11 bases between the two germline ends. The CDR3 spans 15 residues. Written as DNA, the CDR3 is TGTGCCAGCAGCTTGTGGGCCCTACTCACAGATACGCAGTATTTT. This sequence encodes CASSLWALLTDTQYF.

The rearrangement uses TRBV7-9 and TRBJ2-3; the D call may be TRBD1 or TRBD2 (6 bases each). V lost 4 bases to trimming and J lost 11 bases, with 13 bases between them. From germline, CDR1 is SEHNR and CDR2 FQNEAQ (reference sequence). This CDR3 has 12 amino acids. The CDR3 DNA is TGTGCCAGCAGCTCAACTAGCAGGGGGCAGTATTTT. Its protein product is CASSSTSRGQYF.

The chain employs TRBV20-1 and TRBJ1-3; D is ambiguous. V gave up 1 base and J gave up 0 bases, with 10 bases separating them. CDR3 size: 15 residues. From germline, CDR1 is DFQATT and CDR2 SNEGSKA (reference sequence). CDR3 nucleotides: TGCAGTGCTAGAGTTCAGGCCTACTCTGGAAACACCATATATTTT. It codes for CSARVQAYSGNTIYF.

This clonotype was picked up many times. The chain combines TRBV20-1 with TRBJ2-1, with 11 bases identical to TRBD2. V lost 0 bases and J lost 5; bases outside the gene matches: 6. The germline V gene has CDR1 DFQATT and CDR2 SNEGSKA (reference sequence). This CDR3 comprises 16 residues. The CDR3 DNA reads as TGCAGTGCTAGAGATGTCCGACTAGCGGGAAACAATGAGCAGTTCTTC. Its translation is CSARDVRLAGNNEQFF.

There are a few counts of this clonotype. V is TRBV6-6 and J is TRBJ2-7, with 7 bases aligning to TRBD2. This CDR3 is built from 10 residues. J lost 6 bases, V lost 10 bases, and 3 bases had no gene match. Germline V CDR1 and CDR2: MNHNY, SVGAGI (reference sequence). In DNA form, the CDR3 reads TGTGCCACCGGGAGGCTCGAGCAGTACTTC. Translation gives CATGRLEQYF.

This clonotype was found once. V and J are TRBV11-2 and TRBJ1-1; TRBD1 might be the D (5 bases). From germline, CDR1 is SGHAT and CDR2 FQNNGV. Trimming took 5 bases from V and 2 from J, leaving 12 bases between them. CDR3 size: 14 residues. The CDR3 spells CASSPRQSNTEAFF. The CDR3 region has the DNA TGTGCCAGCAGCCCCCGACAGAGCAACACTGAAGCTTTCTTT.

This clonotype was detected many times. The J gene is TRBJ1-2, the V gene TRBV7-9; D call uncertain. CDR1 is SEHNR and CDR2 is FQNEAQ in the germline V gene (reference sequence). The CDR3 totals 16 residues. The V and J ends lost 1 base and 0 bases respectively, with 12 bases between them. CDR3 amino acids: CASSLGSLRANYGYTF. The CDR3 coding sequence is TGTGCCAGCAGCTTAGGTTCTTTGAGGGCTAACTATGGCTACACCTTC.

The genes are TRBV6-6 and TRBJ2-7; D remains unclear. This CDR3 contains 12 residues. CDR1 is MNHNY and CDR2 is SVGAGI in the germline V gene (reference sequence). V shed 6 bases and J shed 4 bases, with 10 bases lying between them. CDR3 protein: CASRVGDYEQYF. CDR3 DNA: TGTGCCAGCAGGGTAGGAGATTACGAGCAGTACTTC.

The chain has TRBV11-2 and TRBJ2-7; D possibly matches TRBD1 or TRBD2 (5 bases each). CDR3 size: 15 residues. The ends were cut back, 6 bases at V and 3 bases at J, with 18 bases in the middle. CDR1 and CDR2 (germline): SGHAT, FQNNGV. CDR3 bases: TGTGCCAGCAGTTCGGCCGGGACGGGTCTCTACGAGCAGTACTTC. Its protein product is CASSSAGTGLYEQYF.

The chain carries TRBV10-3 and TRBJ1-3; D perhaps matches TRBD1 (6 bases). The germline V gene has CDR1 ENHRY and CDR2 SYGVKD. Trimming pared 3 bases from V and 0 bases from J, leaving 12 bases between. This CDR3 spans 16 amino acids. CDR3 coding DNA: TGTGCCATCAGTGACGGACAGATATACTCTGGAAACACCATATATTTT. It yields the protein CAISDGQIYSGNTIYF.

The CDR3 nucleotides are TGTGCGAGCGGGGGCTCAGAGCAGTTCTTC. Translation gives CASGGSEQFF. The rearrangement links TRBV12-3 or TRBV12-4 to TRBJ2-1; 8 bases are a match to TRBD2. The length of the CDR3 is 10 residues.

V gene TRBV6-1 combines with J gene TRBJ2-2; the D gene is possibly TRBD2 (6 bases). CDR3 length equals 13 residues. Trimming shortened V by 5 bases and J by 4 bases, and 8 bases separated the two germline ends. Germline lookup yields CDR1 MNHNS and CDR2 SASEGT. CDR3 region: CASSIGSTGELFF. The CDR3 nucleotides are TGTGCCAGCAGTATCGGGAGCACCGGGGAGCTGTTTTTT.

This clonotype was counted between two and nine times. The gene calls are TRBV9 and TRBJ1-2; D is possibly TRBD1 (6 bases). In germline, CDR1 is SGDLS, CDR2 YYNGEE. Trimming removed 0 bases from V and 7 bases from J, with 10 bases in between. The CDR3 totals 13 residues. The CDR3 nucleotides read TGTGCCAGCAGCGTAGGGGGGGCAGGTGGCTACACCTTC. This gives the protein CASSVGGAGGYTF.

The V gene is TRBV7-2, the J gene TRBJ1-2; D remains ambiguous. The ends were cut back, 2 bases at V and 2 bases at J, with 9 bases in the middle. Germline lookup yields CDR1 SGHTA and CDR2 FQGNSA. CDR3 length equals 14 residues. CDR3 in amino acids: CASSLPGNNYGYTF. In DNA form, the CDR3 reads TGTGCCAGCAGCTTACCCGGCAACAACTATGGCTACACCTTC. Full variable domain (missing parts from reference TRBV7-2 and TRBJ1-2): GAGVSQSPSNKVTEKGKDVELRCDPISGHTALYWYRQSLGQGLEFLIYFQGNSAPDKSGLPSDRFSAERTGGSVSTLTIQRTQQEDSAVYLCASSLPGNNYGYTFGSGTRLTVV.

This clonotype was seen at least ten times. The chain employs TRBV27 and TRBJ1-1, with D hard to call. CDR1 is MNHEY, CDR2 SMNVEV, per germline (reference sequence). There are 15 residues in the CDR3. V gave up 5 bases and J gave up 5 bases, with 18 bases separating them. As DNA, the CDR3 is TGTGCCAGCAGTACCACCCAAGGGTGGGGAACTGAAGCTTTCTTT. Its protein product is CASSTTQGWGTEAFF.

This clonotype occurred a few times. The chain is built from TRBV20-1 and TRBJ2-7, with 9 nucleotides matching TRBD1. Trimming at V came to 1 base and at J to 5 bases, leaving 12 bases not matched to a gene. CDR3 length: 16 residues. Germline V CDR1 and CDR2: DFQATT, SNEGSKA (reference sequence). The DNA of the CDR3 is TGCAGTGCTAGAGGATACAGGGGGCGCGGACCCCACGAGCAGTACTTC. This translates into CSARGYRGRGPHEQYF.